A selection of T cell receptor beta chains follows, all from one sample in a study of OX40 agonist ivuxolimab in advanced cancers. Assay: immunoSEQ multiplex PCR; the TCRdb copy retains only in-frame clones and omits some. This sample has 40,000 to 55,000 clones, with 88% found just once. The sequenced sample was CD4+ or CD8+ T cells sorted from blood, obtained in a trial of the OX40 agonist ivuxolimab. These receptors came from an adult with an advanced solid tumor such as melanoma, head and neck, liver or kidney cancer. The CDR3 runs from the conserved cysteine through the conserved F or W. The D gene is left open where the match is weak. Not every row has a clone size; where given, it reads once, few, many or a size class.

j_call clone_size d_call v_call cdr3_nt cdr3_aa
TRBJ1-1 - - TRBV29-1 TGCAGCGTTGAGCTGAGAGCCCGAGTCACTGAAGCTTTCTTT CSVELRARVTEAFF
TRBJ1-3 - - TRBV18 TGTGCCAGCTCACCGCCCGGGTCACTGTCTGGAAACACCATATATTTT CASSPPGSLSGNTIYF
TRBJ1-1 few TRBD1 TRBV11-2 TGTGCCAGCAGCGCACGGACAGGGGGTAACACTGAAGCTTTCTTT CASSARTGGNTEAFF
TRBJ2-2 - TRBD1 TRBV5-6 TGTGCCAGCAGCTTGAGGGGGCAGGGCACCGGGGAGCTGTTTTTT CASSLRGQGTGELFF
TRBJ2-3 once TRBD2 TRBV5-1 TGCGCCAGCAGCATCGGGACTAGCGGGCAATCAGATACGCAGTATTTT CASSIGTSGQSDTQYF
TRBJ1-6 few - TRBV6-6 TGTGCCAGCAGTTACCCCGAGTCATCACCCCTCCACTTT CASSYPESSPLHF
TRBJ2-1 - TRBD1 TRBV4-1 TGCGCCAGCAGGCAGGGACAGGCAACCTACAATGAGCAGTTCTTC CASRQGQATYNEQFF
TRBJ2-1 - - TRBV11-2 TGTGCCAGCAGCTTAGATGTTCAGGGGCCACGGAATGAGCAGTTCTTC CASSLDVQGPRNEQFF
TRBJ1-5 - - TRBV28 TGTGCCAGCAGTCCTAGCGCGGCGGGCAATCAGCCCCAGCATTTT CASSPSAAGNQPQHF
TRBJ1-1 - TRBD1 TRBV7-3 TGTGCCAGCAGCTCACAAGGGGGCATGAACACTGAAGCTTTCTTT CASSSQGGMNTEAFF
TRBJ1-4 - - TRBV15 TGTGCCACCAGCAGAGCGGGGTTAGTTGGGGAAAAACTGTTTTTT CATSRAGLVGEKLFF
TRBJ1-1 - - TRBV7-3 TGTGCCAGCAGCTTAGGAGGGGCCAACACCCCCTCCTTCACTGAAGCTTTCTTT CASSLGGANTPSFTEAFF
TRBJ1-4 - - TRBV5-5 TGTGCCAGCAGCACCCCGGGACGGAGTAATGAAAAACTGTTTTTT CASSTPGRSNEKLFF
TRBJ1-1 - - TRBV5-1 TGCGCCAGCAGCTTTGGTTTAGAATGGAACACTGAAGCTTTCTTT CASSFGLEWNTEAFF
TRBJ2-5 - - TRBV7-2 TGTGCCAGCAGCTTATCGGGTAGGGGAGAGACCCAGTACTTC CASSLSGRGETQYF
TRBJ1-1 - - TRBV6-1 TGTGCCAGCAGACAGGGTTTCGCTGAAGCTTTCTTT CASRQGFAEAFF
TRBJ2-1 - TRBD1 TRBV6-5 TGTGCCAGCAGACCCAGGACAGGTGGGGGCAATGAGCAGTTCTTC CASRPRTGGGNEQFF
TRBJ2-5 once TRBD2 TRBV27 TGTGCCACGTCGACCGGGGGGGCCCTGTACCAAGAGACCCAGTACTTC CATSTGGALYQETQYF
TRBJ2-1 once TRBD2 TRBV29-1 TGCAGCGTTGATCCTAGCGGAGGGTACAATGAGCAGTTCTTC CSVDPSGGYNEQFF
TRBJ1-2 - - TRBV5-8 TGTGCCAGCAGCTCGGGACCCAGGGAAGGGAACTATGGCTACACCTTC CASSSGPREGNYGYTF
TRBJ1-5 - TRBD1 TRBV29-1 TGCAGCATCCGGGACAGGGGCCAGGCCCAGCATTTT CSIRDRGQAQHF
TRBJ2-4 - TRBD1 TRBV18 TGTGCCAGCTCACCGGTTACGCCGGGACAGGGGGTACTTCAGTACTTC CASSPVTPGQGVLQYF
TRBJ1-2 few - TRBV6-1 TGTGCCAGCAGTCTGAGTAGGGCGGATGGCTACACCTTC CASSLSRADGYTF